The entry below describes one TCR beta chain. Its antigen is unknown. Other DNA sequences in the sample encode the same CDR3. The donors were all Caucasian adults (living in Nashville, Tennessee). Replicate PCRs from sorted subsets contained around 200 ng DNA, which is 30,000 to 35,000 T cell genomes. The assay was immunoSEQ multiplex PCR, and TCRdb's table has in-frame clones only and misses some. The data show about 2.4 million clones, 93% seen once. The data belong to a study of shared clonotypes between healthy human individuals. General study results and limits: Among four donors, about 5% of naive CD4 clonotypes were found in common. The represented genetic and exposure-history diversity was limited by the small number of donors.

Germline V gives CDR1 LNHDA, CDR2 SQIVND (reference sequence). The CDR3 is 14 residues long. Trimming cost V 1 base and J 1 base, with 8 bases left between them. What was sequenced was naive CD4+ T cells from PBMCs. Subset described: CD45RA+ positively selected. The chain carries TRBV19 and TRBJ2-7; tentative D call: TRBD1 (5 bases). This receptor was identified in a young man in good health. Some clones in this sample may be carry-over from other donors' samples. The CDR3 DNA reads TGTGCCAGTAGTATAGGGGGCGGTTCCTACGAGCAGTACTTC. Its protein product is CASSIGGGSYEQYF.